This TCR beta chain was captured by sequencing in a study of cytomegalovirus exposure and HLA in healthy donors. Study conclusions and caveats: According to a later analysis, donors in an Asian-associated ancestry cluster reportedly had fewer N-insertions than the roughly 640-donor mean. According to an earlier analysis, most TCR beta V segments yielded productive rearrangements about 87% or about 30% of the time.

The CDR3 spans 17 residues. Germline trimming cut 2 bases from V and 2 bases from J; bases unmatched to any gene: 10. Germline values: CDR1 MGHDK, CDR2 SYGVNS. The primer mix had 60 Vbeta and 13 Jbeta primers. TCRdb's table, derived via immunoSEQ multiplex PCR, lists solely in-frame clones and lacks some. Here the sample spans 170,000 or so clones, 80% to 85% being singletons. This clone was counted a few times. Its matching antigen is unknown. Sequenced input: PBMCs. V gene TRBV25-1 combines with J gene TRBJ2-3; 7 bases are shared with TRBD1. This clonotype was sampled from a boy younger than 10 in good health and CMV-seronegative. CDR3 protein: CASSEGRGTAATDTQYF. Here the CDR3 DNA reads TGTGCCAGCAGTGAAGGTAGGGGGACAGCAGCCACAGATACGCAGTATTTT.